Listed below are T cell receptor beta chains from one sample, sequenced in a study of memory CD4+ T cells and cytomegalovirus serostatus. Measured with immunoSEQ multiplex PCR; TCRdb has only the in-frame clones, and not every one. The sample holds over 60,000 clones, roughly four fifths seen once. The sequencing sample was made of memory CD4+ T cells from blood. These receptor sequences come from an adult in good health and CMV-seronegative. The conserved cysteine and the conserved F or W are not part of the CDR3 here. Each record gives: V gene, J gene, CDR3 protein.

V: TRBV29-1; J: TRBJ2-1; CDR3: SAWALGLQGNEQF
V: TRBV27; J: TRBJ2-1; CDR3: ASSLGGLPPYNEQF
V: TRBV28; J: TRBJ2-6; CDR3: ASSFVGFPPGANVLT
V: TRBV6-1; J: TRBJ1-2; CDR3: ASSDRRLANYGYT
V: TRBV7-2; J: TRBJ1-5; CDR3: ASSFMWDSNQPQH
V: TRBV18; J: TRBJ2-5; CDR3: ASSPGTGGGETQY
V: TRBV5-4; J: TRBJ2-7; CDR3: ASSPTGTLLEQY
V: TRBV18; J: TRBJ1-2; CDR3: ASSPPTSGNYGYT
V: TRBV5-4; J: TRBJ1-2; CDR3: ASSRDANYGYT
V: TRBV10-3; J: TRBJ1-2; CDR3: AIRSSSLLYGYT
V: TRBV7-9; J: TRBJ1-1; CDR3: ASSPLTGWYTEAF
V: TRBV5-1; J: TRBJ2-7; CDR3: ASSLRAGSYEQY
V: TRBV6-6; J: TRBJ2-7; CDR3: ASRPFGQGAYEQY
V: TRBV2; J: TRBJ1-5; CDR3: ASRYRGDQPQH
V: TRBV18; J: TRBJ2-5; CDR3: ASSPPVGHKETQY
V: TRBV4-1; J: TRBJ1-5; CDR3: ASSPWRVEQPQH
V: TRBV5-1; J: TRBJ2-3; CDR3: ASSLLGTSGGKDTQY
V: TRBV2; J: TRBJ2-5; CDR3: ASSGARSGRASQETQY
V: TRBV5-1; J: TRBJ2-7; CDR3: ASSRERNYEQY
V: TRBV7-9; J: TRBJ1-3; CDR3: ASSSRGRGRLQNTIY
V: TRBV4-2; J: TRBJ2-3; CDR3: ASSQDPFDRGRTDTQY
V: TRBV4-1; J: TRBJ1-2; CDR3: ASSQVGQGVDGYT
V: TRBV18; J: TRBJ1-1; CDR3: ASSRDSGNTEAF
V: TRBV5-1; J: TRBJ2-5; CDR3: ASSLDPPGSSQETQY
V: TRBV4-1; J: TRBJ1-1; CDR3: ASSQSTPGRLNTEAF
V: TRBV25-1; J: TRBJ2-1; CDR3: ASSDSRLSYNEQF
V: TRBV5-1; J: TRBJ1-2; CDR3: ASSRDRNYGYT
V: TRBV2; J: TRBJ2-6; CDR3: ASRHREGGANVLT
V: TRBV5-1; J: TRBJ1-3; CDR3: ASTSGSSGNTIY
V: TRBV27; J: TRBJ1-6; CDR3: ASSLSETDNSPLH
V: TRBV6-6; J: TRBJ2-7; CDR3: ASSYSRRTTGDEQY
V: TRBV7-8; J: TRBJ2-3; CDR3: ASSLVLRGSTDTQY
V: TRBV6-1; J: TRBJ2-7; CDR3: ASSTEGAYEQY
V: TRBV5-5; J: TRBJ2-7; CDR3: ASSLGGSGRASIYEQY
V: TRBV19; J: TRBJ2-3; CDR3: ASSLGEKSTDTQY
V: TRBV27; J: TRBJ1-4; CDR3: ASSFRGQSEKLF
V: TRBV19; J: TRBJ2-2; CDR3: ASSTRGVSGELF
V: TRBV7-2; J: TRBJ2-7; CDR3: ASSARPGQGGSYEQY
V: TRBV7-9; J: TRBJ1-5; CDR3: ASSLGGRTSFSNQPQH
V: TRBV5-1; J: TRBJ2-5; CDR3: ASSLGGSQETQY
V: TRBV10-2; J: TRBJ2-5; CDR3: ASSDNSGSQETQY
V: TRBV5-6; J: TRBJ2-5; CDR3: ASSLYERGAGETQY
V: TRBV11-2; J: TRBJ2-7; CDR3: ASSGLTGGTEQY
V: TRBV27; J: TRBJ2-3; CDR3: ASRRAGYGADTQY
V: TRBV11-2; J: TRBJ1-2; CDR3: ASSLGSQGMGYT
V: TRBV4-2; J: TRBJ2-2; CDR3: ASSSDSRTGELF
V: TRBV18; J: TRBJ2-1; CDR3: ASSPPLAEKRGEQF
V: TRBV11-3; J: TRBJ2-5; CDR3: ARGLQETQY
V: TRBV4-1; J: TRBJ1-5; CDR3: ASSQSPTGRFNQPQH
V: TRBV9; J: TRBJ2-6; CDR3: ASSAPGGNSGANVLT
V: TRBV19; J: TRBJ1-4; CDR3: ASSRIGGEKLF
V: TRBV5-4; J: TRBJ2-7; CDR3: ASSSTDLSGSYEQY
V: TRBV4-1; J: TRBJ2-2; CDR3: ASSLREGGDTGELF
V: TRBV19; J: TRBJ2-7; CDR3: ASSRRGGGTPQY